The next 17 T cell receptor beta chains were all read from a single sample in a study of molecular identifiers for immune sequencing clone quantification. TCRdb reprocessed the PCR reads via MiXCR and lists one record per CDR3 protein. Here the sample spans a few hundred thousand distinct CDR3 sequences, around 23% being singletons. Input material: naive CD8+ T cells from blood, with Jurkat cell RNA spiked in. Stated subset: FACS-sorted CD8+CD4-CCR7+CD45RA+ naive T cells. Source of these receptors: a human donor in good health. Some libraries in this study had Jurkat cell RNA spiked in.

This clonotype was picked up many times. This chain links TRBV15 with TRBJ2-5, with D unresolved. V shed 3 bases and J shed 0 bases, with 11 bases lying between them. The CDR3 contains 15 residues. CDR1 LNHNV and CDR2 YYDKDF come from the germline V gene (reference sequence). The CDR3 protein is CATSSLPMYQETQYF. The DNA for the CDR3 is TGTGCCACCAGCAGTTTACCTATGTACCAAGAGACCCAGTACTTC.

This chain connects TRBV5-4 to TRBJ2-7, with TRBD2 identical over 9 bases. Germline V CDR1 and CDR2: SGHNT, YYREEE (reference sequence). The V segment lost 4 bases and the J segment 3 bases; nucleotides outside the gene matches: 8. This CDR3 comprises 15 residues. CDR3: CASSQPTSGSYEQYF. CDR3 nucleotides: TGTGCCAGCAGCCAGCCGACTAGCGGTAGCTACGAGCAGTACTTC.

This sequence joins TRBV27 and TRBJ2-7; 7 bases are a match to TRBD1. V shed 2 bases, J shed 2 bases, and the junction held 9 bases outside the gene matches. Per germline, CDR1 MNHEY and CDR2 SMNVEV (reference sequence). The CDR3 spans 16 residues. The CDR3 nucleotides read TGTGCCAGCAGTTTACTTCCCGGGACAGCTACCTACGAGCAGTACTTC. Its protein product is CASSLLPGTATYEQYF.

This clonotype was found many times. Written as DNA, the CDR3 is TGTGCCAGCAGCTTGGACGAGGAGGCAGATACGCAGTATTTT. This translates into CASSLDEEADTQYF. This rearrangement joins TRBV13 to TRBJ2-3; D perhaps matches TRBD2 (5 bases). The CDR3 length is 14 residues. Germline V gene lookup returns CDR1 PRHDT and CDR2 FYEKMQ (reference sequence). Trimming stripped 3 bases from V and 4 bases from J, with 11 bases between.

This clonotype was detected ten times or more. The V gene is TRBV28, the J gene TRBJ2-4; 10 bases align to TRBD2. The CDR3 extends over 19 amino acids. With 5 bases clipped from V and 0 bases from J, the junction kept 13 bases outside the gene matches. Germline V lookup: CDR1 MDHEN, CDR2 SYDVKM. This chain's CDR3 is CASSPILAGAAVAKNIQYF. Written as DNA, the CDR3 is TGTGCCAGCAGTCCCATCCTAGCGGGAGCAGCCGTAGCCAAAAACATTCAGTACTTC.

This clonotype has more than one count but fewer than ten. This chain uses TRBV20-1 with TRBJ1-1, with D perhaps matching TRBD1 (5 bases). This CDR3 spans 17 amino acids. The V and J ends lost 2 bases and 3 bases respectively, with 22 bases between them. CDR1 DFQATT and CDR2 SNEGSKA come from the germline V gene (reference sequence). The DNA for the CDR3 is TGCAGTGCTAGACCCCACCCAGCGGGGGGGAAGGACACTGAAGCTTTCTTT. Its protein is CSARPHPAGGKDTEAFF.

V usage is TRBV19 and J usage is TRBJ2-3; D is perhaps TRBD1 (6 bases). The CDR3 loop spans 13 amino acids. Germline V CDR1 and CDR2: LNHDA, SQIVND (reference sequence). V was pared by 3 bases and J by 4 bases, with 8 bases between. CDR3 residues: CASSIRTADTQYF. The CDR3 nucleotides are TGTGCCAGTAGTATCCGGACAGCAGATACGCAGTATTTT.

The table lists this clonotype with many counts. This sequence joins TRBV4-1 and TRBJ1-5; TRBD1 might be the D (6 bases). The CDR3 consists of 15 residues. Trimming removed 0 bases from V and 4 bases from J, with 10 bases in between. Germline V gene data show CDR1 as MGHRA and CDR2 as YSYEKL. DNA for the CDR3: TGCGCCAGCAGCCAAGATCTAGGGGGGAATCAGCCCCAGCATTTT. The encoded protein is CASSQDLGGNQPQHF.

The rearrangement links TRBV6-5 to TRBJ2-7, with 8 bases fitting TRBD1. Germline CDR1 MNHEY, CDR2 SVGAGI. Trimming took 6 bases from V and 5 from J; bases not matched to a gene: 9. The CDR3 is 14 residues long. Here the CDR3 reads CASSQGQGTDEQYF. The CDR3 DNA sequence: TGTGCCAGCAGCCAAGGACAGGGTACGGACGAGCAGTACTTC.

CDR3 loop: CASSFSQVGEQYF. As DNA, the CDR3 is TGTGCCAGCAGTTTCTCACAGGTGGGCGAGCAGTACTTC. J is TRBJ2-7 and V is TRBV28, with a weak D call TRBD1 (5 bases). CDR1 is MDHEN, CDR2 SYDVKM, per germline. The CDR3 totals 13 residues. The V gene lost 3 bases and the J gene lost 6 bases, with 12 bases spanning the gap.

This clonotype was picked up many times. The rearrangement links TRBV7-2 to TRBJ2-3, with D possibly matching TRBD2 (5 bases). V was trimmed by 7 bases and J by 2 bases, leaving 13 bases between them. This CDR3 is built from 14 residues. Germline V gene data show CDR1 as SGHTA and CDR2 as FQGNSA. Here the CDR3 DNA reads TGTGCCAGCAATCCAGGACTGCACACAGATACGCAGTATTTT. Translation: CASNPGLHTDTQYF.

The sample holds a few counts of this clonotype. The chain is built from TRBV9 and TRBJ2-3, with D maybe TRBD2 (6 bases). This CDR3 is built from 18 residues. V lost 3 bases and J lost 6, with 26 bases in between. Germline V gene sequence: CDR1 SGDLS, CDR2 YYNGEE. The CDR3: CASSGRPGEDALLDTQYF. The DNA of the CDR3 is TGTGCCAGCAGCGGAAGACCGGGAGAGGACGCCCTTTTGGATACGCAGTATTTT.

Of note for this clonotype: This may be a read error, as it is one base from a much larger clone. The genes are TRBV3-1 and TRBJ2-3, with 10 bases that match TRBD2. The CDR3 length is 15 residues. From germline, CDR1 is LGHDT and CDR2 YNNKEL (reference sequence). Here the CDR3 reads CASSPSGGAGDTQSF. The CDR3 nucleotides are TGTGCCAGCAGCCCCAGCGGGGGGGCTGGGGATACGCAGTCTTTT.

This clonotype was counted at least ten times. The chain recombines TRBV30 with TRBJ1-1; D call uncertain. Trimming pared 1 base from V and 6 bases from J, leaving 6 bases between. The CDR3 has 11 amino acids. Germline CDR1 GTSNPN, CDR2 SVGIG (reference sequence). The CDR3 DNA reads TGTGCCTGGAGTGAGAGTCCTGAAGCTTTCTTT. It yields the protein CAWSESPEAFF.

The chain joins TRBV12-3 or TRBV12-4 to TRBJ1-2; no clear D. V was pared by 1 base and J by 6 bases, with 6 bases between. This CDR3 region has 12 residues. The CDR3 loop reads CASSLDTDGYTF. Written as DNA, the CDR3 is TGTGCCAGCAGTTTAGATACGGATGGCTACACCTTC.

This clonotype was detected many times. In DNA form, the CDR3 reads TGTGCCAGCAGGGGACTAGCGGCCTACGAGCAGTACTTC. Its translation is CASRGLAAYEQYF. The chain carries TRBV2 and TRBJ2-7, with 11 nucleotides matching TRBD2. The V segment lost 6 bases and the J segment 2 bases; nucleotides outside the gene matches: 0. Germline-derived CDR1 and CDR2 are SNHLY and FYNNEI. This CDR3 contains 13 residues. The full variable domain, in which reference TRBV2 and TRBJ2-7 provide the parts outside the CDR3, is EPEVTQTPSHQVTQMGQEVILRCVPISNHLYFYWYRQILGQKVEFLVSFYNNEISEKSEIFDDQFSVERPDGSNFTLKIRSTKLEDSAMYFCASRGLAAYEQYFGPGTRLTVT.

This clonotype was detected a few times. This chain links TRBV11-2 with TRBJ1-5; D gene ambiguous. This CDR3 has 15 amino acids. V shed 1 base and J shed 4 bases, with 11 bases lying between them. From germline, CDR1 is SGHAT and CDR2 FQNNGV. The CDR3 spells CASSLGPGTNQPQHF. CDR3 nucleotides: TGTGCCAGCAGCTTAGGTCCGGGTACAAATCAGCCCCAGCATTTT.